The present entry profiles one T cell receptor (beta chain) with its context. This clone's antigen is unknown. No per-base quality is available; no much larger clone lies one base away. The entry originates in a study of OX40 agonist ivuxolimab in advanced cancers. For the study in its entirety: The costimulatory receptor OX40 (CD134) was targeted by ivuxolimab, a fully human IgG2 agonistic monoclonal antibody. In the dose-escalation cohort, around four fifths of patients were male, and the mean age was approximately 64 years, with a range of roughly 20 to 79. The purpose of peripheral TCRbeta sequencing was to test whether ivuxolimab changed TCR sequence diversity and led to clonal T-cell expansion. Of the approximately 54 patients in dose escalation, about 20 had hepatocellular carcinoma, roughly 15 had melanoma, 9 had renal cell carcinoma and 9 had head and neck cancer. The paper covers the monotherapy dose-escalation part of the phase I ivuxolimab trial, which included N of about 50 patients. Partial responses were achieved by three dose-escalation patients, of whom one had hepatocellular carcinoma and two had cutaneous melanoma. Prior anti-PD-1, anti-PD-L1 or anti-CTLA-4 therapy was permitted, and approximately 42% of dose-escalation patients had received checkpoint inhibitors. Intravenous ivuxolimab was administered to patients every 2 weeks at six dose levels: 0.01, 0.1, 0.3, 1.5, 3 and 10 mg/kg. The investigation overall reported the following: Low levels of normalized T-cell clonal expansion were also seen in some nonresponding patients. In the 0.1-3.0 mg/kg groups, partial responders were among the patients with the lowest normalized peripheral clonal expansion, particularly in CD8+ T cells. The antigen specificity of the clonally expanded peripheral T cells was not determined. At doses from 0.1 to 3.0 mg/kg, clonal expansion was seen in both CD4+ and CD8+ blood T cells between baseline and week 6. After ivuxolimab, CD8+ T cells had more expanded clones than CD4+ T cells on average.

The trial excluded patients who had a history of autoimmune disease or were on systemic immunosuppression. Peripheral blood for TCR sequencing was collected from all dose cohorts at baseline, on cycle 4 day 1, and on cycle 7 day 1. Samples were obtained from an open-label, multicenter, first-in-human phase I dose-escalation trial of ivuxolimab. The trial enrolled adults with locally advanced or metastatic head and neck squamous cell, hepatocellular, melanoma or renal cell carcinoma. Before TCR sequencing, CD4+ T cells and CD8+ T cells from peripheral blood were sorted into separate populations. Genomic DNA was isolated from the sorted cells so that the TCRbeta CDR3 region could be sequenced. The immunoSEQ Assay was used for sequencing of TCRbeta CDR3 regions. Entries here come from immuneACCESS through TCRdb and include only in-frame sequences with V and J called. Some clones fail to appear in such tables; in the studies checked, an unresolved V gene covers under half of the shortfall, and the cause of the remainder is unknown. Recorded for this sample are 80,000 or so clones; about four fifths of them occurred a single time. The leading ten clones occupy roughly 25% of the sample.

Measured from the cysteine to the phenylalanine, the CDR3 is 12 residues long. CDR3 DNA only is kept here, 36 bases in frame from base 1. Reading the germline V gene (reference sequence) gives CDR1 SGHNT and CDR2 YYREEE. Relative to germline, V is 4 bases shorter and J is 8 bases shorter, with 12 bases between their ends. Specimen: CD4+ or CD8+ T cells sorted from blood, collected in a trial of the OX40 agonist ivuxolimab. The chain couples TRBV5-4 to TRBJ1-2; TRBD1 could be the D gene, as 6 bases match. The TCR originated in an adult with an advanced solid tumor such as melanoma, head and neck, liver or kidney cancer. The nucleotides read TGTGCCAGCAGCCCAGGGGAAATGGGCTACACCTTC. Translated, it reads CASSPGEMGYTF.